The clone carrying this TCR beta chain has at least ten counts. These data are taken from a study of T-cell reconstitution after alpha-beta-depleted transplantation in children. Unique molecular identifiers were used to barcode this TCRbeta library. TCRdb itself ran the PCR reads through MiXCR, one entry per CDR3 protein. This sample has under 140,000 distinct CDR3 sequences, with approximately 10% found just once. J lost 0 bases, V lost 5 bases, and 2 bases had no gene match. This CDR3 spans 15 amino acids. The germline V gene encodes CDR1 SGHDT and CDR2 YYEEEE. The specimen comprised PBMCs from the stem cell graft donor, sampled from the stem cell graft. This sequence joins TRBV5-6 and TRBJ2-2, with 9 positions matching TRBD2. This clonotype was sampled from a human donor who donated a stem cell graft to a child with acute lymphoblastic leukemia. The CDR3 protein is CASRSSGTNTGELFF. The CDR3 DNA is TGTGCCAGCAGATCTAGCGGGACGAACACCGGGGAGCTGTTTTTT.